This T cell receptor (beta chain) was recovered during a study of post-analysis software for immune sequencing data. Prepared libraries of TCR beta cDNA carried unique molecular identifiers. Each CDR3 protein gets one entry after TCRdb re-called the PCR reads with MiXCR. The sample includes some 240,000 distinct CDR3 sequences, about 38% of them seen just once. This CDR3 has 13 amino acids. V lost 3 bases to trimming and J lost 9 bases, with 14 bases between them. Study-level points and caveats: Five TRBV segments, including TRBV5-6, TRBV5-1 and TRBV20-1, were more frequent in patients than controls.

Concerning this clonotype: Its antigen is not known.

The sequenced sample consisted of blood. The TCR was taken from a girl aged 10 to 17 with multiple sclerosis. The chain combines TRBV12-3 or TRBV12-4 with TRBJ1-2; D is possibly TRBD1 (5 bases). Here the CDR3 DNA reads TGTGCCAGCAGTTTCAACAGGTTAAATCGCTACACCTTC. Its protein is CASSFNRLNRYTF.